This T cell receptor beta chain was identified during a study of blood T cells in healthy people across ages. General study results and limits: Unsorted PBMC input precluded a conclusive naive versus antigen-experienced comparison.

Comment on this clonotype: What it binds is unknown.

The CDR3 sequence is 14 residues long. Germline CDR1 reads ENHRY; CDR2 reads SYGVKD. V dropped 5 bases and J dropped 5 bases, with 12 bases sitting between them. Every sample had a minimum of 6.5 million PBMCs isolated. Together with a sample-barcoded 5' primer, a J-beta primer mix was included in a second PCR lasting about 6 to 11 cycles. TCRdb redid the calling of the 5' RACE reads with MiXCR, one entry per CDR3 protein. The data hold over a million distinct CDR3 sequences, with about 43% observed a single time. Sample: blood. The sequence derives from a young woman in good health. The V gene is TRBV10-3, the J gene TRBJ1-4; tentative D call: TRBD1 (6 bases). DNA for the CDR3: TGTGCCATCAGTAAGACAGGTCCGAATGAAAAACTGTTTTTT. The encoded protein is CAISKTGPNEKLFF.